Sequencing of this TCR beta chain was carried out in a study of blood T cell repertoires in COVID-19. Turning to the study itself: Collection of acute and convalescent COVID-19 samples took place in the United States, Italy and Spain. Nucleic acid was either cDNA or gDNA, and it came from T cells, B-cell-depleted T cells, or PBMCs.

In the source study's methods: Counts of nucleated cells, estimated from reference gene primer amplification, were obtained. Here immunoSEQ multiplex PCR was the method, and the copy in TCRdb shows in-frame clones only, minus some. That table is the source of V, J and clone size, and D and trimming were worked out from the DNA. The table records 200,000 to 250,000 clones, 70% to 90% of them present only once. Germline CDR1 DFQATT, CDR2 SNEGSKA (reference sequence). J gave up 3 bases and V 6 bases, and 1 base lay outside the gene matches. This CDR3 is 11 amino acids long. The specimen was peripheral blood. The receptor's source is a man aged 55 to 70 with acute or convalescent COVID-19. V usage is TRBV20-1 and J usage is TRBJ2-5; the match to TRBD1 covers 7 bases. CDR3 coding DNA: TGCAGTGCGGGGACAGAAGAGACCCAGTACTTC. It specifies CSAGTEETQYF.